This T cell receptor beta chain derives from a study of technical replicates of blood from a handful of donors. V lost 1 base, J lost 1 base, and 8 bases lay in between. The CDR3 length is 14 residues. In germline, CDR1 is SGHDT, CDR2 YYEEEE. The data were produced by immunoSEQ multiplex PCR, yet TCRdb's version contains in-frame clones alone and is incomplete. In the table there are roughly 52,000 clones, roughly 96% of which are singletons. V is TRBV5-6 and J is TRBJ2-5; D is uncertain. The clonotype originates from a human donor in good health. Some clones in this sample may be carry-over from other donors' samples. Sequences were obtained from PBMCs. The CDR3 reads CASSLTELQETQYF. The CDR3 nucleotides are TGTGCCAGCAGCTTGACCGAACTCCAAGAGACCCAGTACTTC.